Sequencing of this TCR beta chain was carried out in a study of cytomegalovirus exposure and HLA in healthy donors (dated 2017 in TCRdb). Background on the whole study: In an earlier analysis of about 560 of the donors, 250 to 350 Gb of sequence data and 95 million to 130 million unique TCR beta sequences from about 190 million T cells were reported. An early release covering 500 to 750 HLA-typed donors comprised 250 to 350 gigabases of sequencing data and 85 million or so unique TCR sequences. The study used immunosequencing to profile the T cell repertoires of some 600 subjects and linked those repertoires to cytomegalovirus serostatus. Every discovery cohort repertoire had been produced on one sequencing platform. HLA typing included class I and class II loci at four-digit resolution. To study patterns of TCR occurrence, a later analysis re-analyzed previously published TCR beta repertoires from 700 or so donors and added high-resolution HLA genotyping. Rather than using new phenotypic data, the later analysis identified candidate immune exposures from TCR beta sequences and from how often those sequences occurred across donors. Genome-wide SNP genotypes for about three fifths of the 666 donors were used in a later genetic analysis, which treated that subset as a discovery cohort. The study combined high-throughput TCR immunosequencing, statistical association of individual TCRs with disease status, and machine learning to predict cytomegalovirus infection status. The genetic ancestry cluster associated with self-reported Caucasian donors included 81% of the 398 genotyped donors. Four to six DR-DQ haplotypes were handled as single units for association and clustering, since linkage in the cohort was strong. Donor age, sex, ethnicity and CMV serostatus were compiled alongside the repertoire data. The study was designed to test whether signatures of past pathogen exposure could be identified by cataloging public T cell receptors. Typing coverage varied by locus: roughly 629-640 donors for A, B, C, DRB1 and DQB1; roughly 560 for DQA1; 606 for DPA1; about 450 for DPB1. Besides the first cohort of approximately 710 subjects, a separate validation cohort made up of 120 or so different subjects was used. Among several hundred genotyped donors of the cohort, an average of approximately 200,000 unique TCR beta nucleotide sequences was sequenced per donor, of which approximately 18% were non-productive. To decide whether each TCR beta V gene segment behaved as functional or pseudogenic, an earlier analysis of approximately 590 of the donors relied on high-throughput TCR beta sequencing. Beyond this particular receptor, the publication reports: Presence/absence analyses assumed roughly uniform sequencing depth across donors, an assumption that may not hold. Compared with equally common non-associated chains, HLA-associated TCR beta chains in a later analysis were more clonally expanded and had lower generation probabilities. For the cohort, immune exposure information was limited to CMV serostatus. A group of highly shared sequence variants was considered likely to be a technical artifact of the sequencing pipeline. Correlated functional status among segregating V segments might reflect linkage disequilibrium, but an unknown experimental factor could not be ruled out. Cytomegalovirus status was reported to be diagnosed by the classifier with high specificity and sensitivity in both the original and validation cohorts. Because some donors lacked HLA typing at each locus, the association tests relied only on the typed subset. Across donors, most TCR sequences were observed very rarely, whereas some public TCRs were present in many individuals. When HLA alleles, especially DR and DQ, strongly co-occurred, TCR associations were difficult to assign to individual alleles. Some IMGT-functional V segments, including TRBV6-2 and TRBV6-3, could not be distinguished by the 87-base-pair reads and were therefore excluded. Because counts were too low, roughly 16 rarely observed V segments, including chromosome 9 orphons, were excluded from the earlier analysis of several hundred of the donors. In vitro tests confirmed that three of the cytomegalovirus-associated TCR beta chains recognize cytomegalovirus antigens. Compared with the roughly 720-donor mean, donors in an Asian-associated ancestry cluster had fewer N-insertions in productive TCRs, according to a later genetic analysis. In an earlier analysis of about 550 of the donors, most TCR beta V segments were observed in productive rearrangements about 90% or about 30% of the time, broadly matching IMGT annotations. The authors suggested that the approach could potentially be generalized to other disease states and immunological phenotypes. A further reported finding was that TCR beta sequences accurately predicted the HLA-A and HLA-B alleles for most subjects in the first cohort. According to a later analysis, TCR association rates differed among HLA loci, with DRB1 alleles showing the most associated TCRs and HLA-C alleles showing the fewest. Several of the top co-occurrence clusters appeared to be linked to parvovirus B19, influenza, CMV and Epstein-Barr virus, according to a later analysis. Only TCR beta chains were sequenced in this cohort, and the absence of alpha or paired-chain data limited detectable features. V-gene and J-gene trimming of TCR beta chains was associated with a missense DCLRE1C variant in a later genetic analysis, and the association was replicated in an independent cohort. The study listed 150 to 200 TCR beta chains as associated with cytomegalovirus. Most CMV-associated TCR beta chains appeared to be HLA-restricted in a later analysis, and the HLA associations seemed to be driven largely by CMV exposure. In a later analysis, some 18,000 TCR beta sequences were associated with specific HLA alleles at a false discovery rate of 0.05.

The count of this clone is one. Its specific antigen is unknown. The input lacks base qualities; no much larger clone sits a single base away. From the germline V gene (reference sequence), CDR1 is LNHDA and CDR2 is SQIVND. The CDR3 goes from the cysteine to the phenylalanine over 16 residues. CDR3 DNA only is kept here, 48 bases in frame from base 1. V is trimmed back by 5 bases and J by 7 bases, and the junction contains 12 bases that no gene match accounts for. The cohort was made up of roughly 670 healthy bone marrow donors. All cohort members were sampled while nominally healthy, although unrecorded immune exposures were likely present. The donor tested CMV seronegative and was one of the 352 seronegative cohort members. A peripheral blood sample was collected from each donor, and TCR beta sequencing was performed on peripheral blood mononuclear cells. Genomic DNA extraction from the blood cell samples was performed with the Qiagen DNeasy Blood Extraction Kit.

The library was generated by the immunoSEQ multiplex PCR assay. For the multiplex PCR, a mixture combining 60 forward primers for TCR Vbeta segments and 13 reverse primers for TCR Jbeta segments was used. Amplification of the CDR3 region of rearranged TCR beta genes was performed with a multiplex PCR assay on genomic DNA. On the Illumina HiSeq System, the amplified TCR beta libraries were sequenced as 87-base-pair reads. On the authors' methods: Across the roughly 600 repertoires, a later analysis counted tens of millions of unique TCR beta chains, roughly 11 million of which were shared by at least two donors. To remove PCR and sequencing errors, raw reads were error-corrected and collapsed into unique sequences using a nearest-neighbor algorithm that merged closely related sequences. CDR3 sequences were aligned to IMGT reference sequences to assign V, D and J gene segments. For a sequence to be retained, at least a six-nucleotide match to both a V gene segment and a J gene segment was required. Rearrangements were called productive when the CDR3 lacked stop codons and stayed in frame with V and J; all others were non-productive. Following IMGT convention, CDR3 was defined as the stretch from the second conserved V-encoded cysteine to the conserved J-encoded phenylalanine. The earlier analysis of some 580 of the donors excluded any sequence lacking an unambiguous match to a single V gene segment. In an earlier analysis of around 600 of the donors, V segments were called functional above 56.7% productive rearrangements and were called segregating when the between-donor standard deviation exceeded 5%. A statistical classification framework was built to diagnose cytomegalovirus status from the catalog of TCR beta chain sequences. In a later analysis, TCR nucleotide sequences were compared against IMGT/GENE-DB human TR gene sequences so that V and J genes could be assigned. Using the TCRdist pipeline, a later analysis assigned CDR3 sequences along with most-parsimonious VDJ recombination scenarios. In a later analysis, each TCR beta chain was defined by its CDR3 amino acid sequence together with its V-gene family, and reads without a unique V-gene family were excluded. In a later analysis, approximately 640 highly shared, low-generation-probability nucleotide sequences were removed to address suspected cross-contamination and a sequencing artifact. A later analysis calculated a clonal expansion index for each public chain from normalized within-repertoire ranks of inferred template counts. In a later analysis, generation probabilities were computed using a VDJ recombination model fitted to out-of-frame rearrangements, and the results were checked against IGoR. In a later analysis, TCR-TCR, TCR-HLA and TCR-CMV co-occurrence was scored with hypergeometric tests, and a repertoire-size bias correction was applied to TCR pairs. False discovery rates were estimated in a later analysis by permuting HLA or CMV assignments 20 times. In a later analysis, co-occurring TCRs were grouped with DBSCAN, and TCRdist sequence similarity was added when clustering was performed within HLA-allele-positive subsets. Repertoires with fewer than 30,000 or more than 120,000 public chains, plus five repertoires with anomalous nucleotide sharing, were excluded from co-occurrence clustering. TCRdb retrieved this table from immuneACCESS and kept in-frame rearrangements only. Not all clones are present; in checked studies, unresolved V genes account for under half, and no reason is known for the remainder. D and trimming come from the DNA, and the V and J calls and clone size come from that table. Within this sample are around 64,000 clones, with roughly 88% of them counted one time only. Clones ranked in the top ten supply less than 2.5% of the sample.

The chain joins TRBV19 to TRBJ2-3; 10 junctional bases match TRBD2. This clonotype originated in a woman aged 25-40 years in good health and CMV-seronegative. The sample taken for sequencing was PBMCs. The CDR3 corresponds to CASSELAGALTNTQYF. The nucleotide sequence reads TGTGCCAGTAGTGAGCTAGCGGGAGCCCTCACTAATACGCAGTATTTT.